Listed here are 14 T cell receptor beta chains from one sample, sequenced in a study of CD8+ T cells in alopecia areata. Reverse transcription of extracted RNA yielded cDNA, which provided the sequencing template. TCRdb's table, derived via immunoSEQ multiplex PCR, lists solely in-frame clones and lacks some. The sample consists of 150,000 to 200,000 clones, 60% of them appearing once. Treatment meaning: oral pan-JAK inhibitor, 5-10 mg twice daily. The sequencing here drew on CD4+ T cells sorted from blood, taken at week 24, from a patient treated with tofacitinib. The receptors derive from a human donor with alopecia areata.

This clone was counted a few times. CDR3 sequence: CASSLNRWGETQYF. Written as DNA, the CDR3 is TGCGCCAGCAGCTTGAATAGATGGGGAGAGACCCAGTACTTC. The V and J genes are TRBV5-1 and TRBJ2-5; no reliable D call. Germline V gene lookup returns CDR1 SGHRS and CDR2 YFSETQ. This CDR3 has 14 amino acids. Trimming cost V 1 base and J 4 bases, with 11 bases left between them.

Note on this clone: The junction differs from germline at one of its ends, possibly a read error. The CDR3 protein is CASGETSGTNYGYTF. The CDR3 DNA sequence: TGTGCCAGCGGTGAGACTTCCGGGACAAACTATGGCTACACCTTC. This chain connects TRBV25-1 to TRBJ1-2, with a weak D call TRBD1 (6 bases). From germline, CDR1 is MGHDK and CDR2 SYGVNS. This CDR3 is built from 15 residues.

The chain joins TRBV30 to TRBJ1-1; D is unclear. Between the trimmed V and J ends, which lost 1 base and 1 base, there was a span of 10 bases. This CDR3 is 14 amino acids long. Germline CDR1 and CDR2: GTSNPN and SVGIG (reference sequence). CDR3 amino acids: CAWSGMGRNTEAFF. CDR3 coding DNA: TGTGCCTGGAGTGGGATGGGAAGGAACACTGAAGCTTTCTTT.

This clone ranks as medium-sized. This rearrangement joins TRBV2 to TRBJ2-4; weak D call: TRBD1 (8 bases). This CDR3 region has 16 residues. Trimming removed 7 bases at V and 0 bases at J, with 16 bases between. Germline V lookup: CDR1 SNHLY, CDR2 FYNNEI. The CDR3 bases are TGTGCCAGCACCAGAACAGGGGGGGAAGCCAAAAACATTCAGTACTTC. Its protein product is CASTRTGGEAKNIQYF.

The CDR3 loop reads CASKDAAGETQYF. The CDR3 DNA reads TGTGCCAGTAAGGACGCGGCGGGGGAGACCCAGTACTTC. The chain links TRBV19 to TRBJ2-5; weak D call: TRBD2 (6 bases). V lost 7 bases and J lost 5, with 14 bases in between. Germline V CDR1 and CDR2: LNHDA, SQIVND (reference sequence). The CDR3 has 13 amino acids.

This sequence joins TRBV6-5 and TRBJ2-7; a weak D match, TRBD1 (6 bases). V shed 5 bases and J shed 0 bases, with 14 bases lying between them. Germline V gene sequence: CDR1 MNHEY, CDR2 SVGAGI. The CDR3 runs to 15 residues. The CDR3 sequence is CASSIRGPSSYEQYF. The CDR3 bases are TGTGCCAGCAGTATCAGGGGTCCAAGCTCCTACGAGCAGTACTTC.

This clone has only a few counts. This chain's CDR3 is CSVGLLTDTQYF. The CDR3 bases are TGCAGCGTTGGACTACTCACAGATACGCAGTATTTT. This rearrangement joins TRBV29-1 to TRBJ2-3, with D tentatively TRBD2 (5 bases). There are 12 residues in the CDR3. V was pared by 4 bases and J by 2 bases, with 7 bases between. Per germline, CDR1 SQVTM and CDR2 ANQGSEA.

J is TRBJ1-1 and V is TRBV20-1; the D gene is possibly TRBD1 (5 bases). This CDR3 has 11 amino acids. V lost 5 bases to trimming and J lost 7 bases, with 11 bases between them. The germline gives CDR1 DFQATT, CDR2 SNEGSKA (reference sequence). CDR3 in DNA: TGCAGTGCTGGGAGACAGATTGAAGCTTTCTTT. Encoded protein: CSAGRQIEAFF.

This clone was seen a handful of times. This chain uses TRBV7-2 with TRBJ1-2, with 8 bases lining up with TRBD1. CDR1 is SGHTA and CDR2 is FQGNSA in the germline V gene. J was trimmed by 4 bases and V by 2 bases; bases with no gene match: 6. This CDR3 has 15 residues. This chain's CDR3 is CASSLSDRGFYGYTF. The CDR3 DNA sequence: TGTGCCAGCAGCTTATCCGACAGGGGCTTCTATGGCTACACCTTC. The full variable domain, with the rest looked up from reference TRBV7-2 and TRBJ1-2, is GAGVSQSPSNKVTEKGKDVELRCDPISGHTALYWYRQSLGQGLEFLIYFQGNSAPDKSGLPSDRFSAERTGGSVSTLTIQRTQQEDSAVYLCASSLSDRGFYGYTFGSGTRLTVV.

The chain couples TRBV29-1 to TRBJ1-2; 10 bases fit TRBD1. The CDR3 sequence is 13 residues long. CDR1 SQVTM and CDR2 ANQGSEA come from the germline V gene. Losses at the gene ends were 4 bases for V and 2 bases for J; bases not matched to a gene: 1. The CDR3 spells CSVVGQGNYGYTF. DNA for the CDR3: TGCAGCGTTGTGGGACAGGGGAACTATGGCTACACCTTC. Full variable domain (missing parts from reference TRBV29-1 and TRBJ1-2): SAVISQKPSRDICQRGTSLTIQCQVDSQVTMMFWYRQQPGQSLTLIATANQGSEATYESGFVIDKFPISRPNLTFSTLTVSNMSPEDSSIYLCSVVGQGNYGYTFGSGTRLTVV.

The J gene is TRBJ1-6, the V gene TRBV4-3, with unresolved D. V shed 3 bases and J shed 8 bases, with 20 bases lying between them. The CDR3 is 17 residues long. The germline V gene has CDR1 LGHNA and CDR2 YSLEER. DNA of the CDR3: TGCGCCAGCAGCCAGGATCATCCTTTGTGGGATGATTCACCCCTCCACTTT. Translating gives CASSQDHPLWDDSPLHF.

This clone came up once. The chain has TRBV5-6 and TRBJ2-7, with D possibly being TRBD1 (5 bases). The CDR3 runs to 15 residues. Germline CDR1 and CDR2: SGHDT and YYEEEE. Trimming cost V 4 bases and J 2 bases, with 16 bases left between them. The CDR3 sequence is CASSPSGGAPYEQYF. CDR3 nucleotide sequence: TGTGCCAGCAGCCCCTCCGGTGGGGCCCCCTACGAGCAGTACTTC. The entire variable domain, with the rest obtained from reference TRBV5-6 and TRBJ2-7, is as follows: DAGVTQSPTHLIKTRGQQVTLRCSPKSGHDTVSWYQQALGQGPQFIFQYYEEEERQRGNFPDRFSGHQFPNYSSELNVNALLLGDSALYLCASSPSGGAPYEQYFGPGTRLTVT.

The chain combines TRBV30 with TRBJ1-2; D is undetermined. Germline CDR1 reads GTSNPN; CDR2 reads SVGIG (reference sequence). There are 12 residues in the CDR3. V lost 0 bases and J lost 8, with 10 bases in between. The CDR3 sequence is CAWSVQQIGYTF. The CDR3 nucleotides read TGTGCCTGGAGTGTACAACAGATCGGCTACACCTTC.

This clone occurred a few times. The rearrangement uses TRBV7-9 and TRBJ2-1; 8 nucleotides match TRBD2. The CDR3 is 15 amino acids. Germline values: CDR1 SEHNR, CDR2 FQNEAQ (reference sequence). J was trimmed by 0 bases and V by 5 bases; bases with no gene match: 3. The CDR3 region is CASSRLASSYNEQFF. The DNA for the CDR3 is TGTGCCAGCAGCCGACTAGCGAGCTCCTACAATGAGCAGTTCTTC.